This T cell receptor (beta chain) appears in the sequencing data of a study of identifying expanded T cells in peripheral blood. CDR1 is SGHTA and CDR2 is FQGNSA in the germline V gene. The CDR3 loop spans 15 amino acids. Between the trimmed V and J ends, which lost 0 bases and 3 bases, there was a span of 11 bases. Sequencing used immunoSEQ multiplex PCR; TCRdb keeps in-frame clones, though not all of them. Here the sample spans about 100,000 clones, 88% being singletons. This chain joins TRBV7-2 and TRBJ1-2; tentative D call: TRBD1 (6 bases). This receptor was identified in a person between 18 and 70 years old in good health. The source material was blood. As DNA, the CDR3 is TGTGCCAGCAGCTTAGCGTTGTCAGGGGACTATGGCTACACCTTC. Its translation: CASSLALSGDYGYTF.